This T cell receptor beta chain is from a study of shared clonotypes between healthy human individuals. For this clone: Its specificity is unknown.

Evenly divided among several immunoSEQ plates was the genomic DNA of each subset. Clones were sequenced by immunoSEQ multiplex PCR, and TCRdb holds only the in-frame ones, with some missing. The sample lists about 2.2 million clones; 80% to 95% were seen once. The germline V gene encodes CDR1 KGHSH and CDR2 LQKENI. The CDR3 sequence is 16 residues long. Losses at the gene ends were 2 bases for V and 3 bases for J; bases not matched to a gene: 5. Study observations and caveats: Naive CD4 clonotypes were shared across a few donors at 4.5% to 6.5%.

CD45RO-negative, CCR7-selected cells formed the naive CD8 fraction, which excluded terminally differentiated effector memory CD45RA+ cells. This receptor was identified in a young man in good health. Some clones in this sample may be carry-over from other donors' samples. The specimen sequenced was naive CD8+ T cells from PBMCs. The chain links TRBV18 to TRBJ1-2; 11 bases fit TRBD1. The CDR3 sequence: CASSPTGTGGDYGYTF. In nucleotides, the CDR3 is TGTGCCAGCTCACCAACCGGGACAGGGGGTGACTATGGCTACACCTTC.